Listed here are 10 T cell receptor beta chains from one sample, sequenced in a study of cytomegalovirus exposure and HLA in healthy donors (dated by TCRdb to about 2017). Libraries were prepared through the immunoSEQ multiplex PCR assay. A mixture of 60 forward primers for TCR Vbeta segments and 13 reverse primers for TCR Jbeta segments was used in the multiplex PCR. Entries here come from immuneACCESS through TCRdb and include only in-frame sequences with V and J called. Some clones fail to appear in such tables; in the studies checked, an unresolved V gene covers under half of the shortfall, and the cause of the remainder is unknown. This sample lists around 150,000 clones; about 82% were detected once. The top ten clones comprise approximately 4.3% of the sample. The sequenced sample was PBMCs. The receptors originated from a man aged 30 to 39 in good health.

CDR3 in DNA: TGTGCCAGCAGCCATCTAGCGGGAGGCACGGACATTCAGTACTTC. The encoded protein is CASSHLAGGTDIQYF. This chain uses TRBV7-9 with TRBJ2-4; 11 nucleotides agree with TRBD2. This CDR3 is 15 amino acids long. Trimming at V came to 5 bases and at J to 8 bases, leaving 8 bases not matched to a gene. CDR1 and CDR2 (germline): SEHNR, FQNEAQ (reference sequence).

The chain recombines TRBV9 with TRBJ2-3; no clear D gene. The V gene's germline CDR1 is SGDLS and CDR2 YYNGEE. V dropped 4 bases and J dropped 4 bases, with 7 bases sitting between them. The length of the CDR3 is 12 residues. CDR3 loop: CASSPRADTQYF. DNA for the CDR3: TGTGCCAGCAGCCCCCGGGCAGATACGCAGTATTTT.

The CDR3 spells CASSQEILNSPGGELFF. In DNA form, the CDR3 reads TGCGCCAGCAGCCAAGAGATTTTGAATTCACCGGGGGGGGAGCTGTTTTTT. V is TRBV4-3 and J is TRBJ2-2; TRBD2 is a possible D gene (5 bases). This CDR3 contains 17 residues. V was cut by 0 bases and J by 8 bases, with 19 bases left in between. Germline CDR1 and CDR2: LGHNA and YSLEER.

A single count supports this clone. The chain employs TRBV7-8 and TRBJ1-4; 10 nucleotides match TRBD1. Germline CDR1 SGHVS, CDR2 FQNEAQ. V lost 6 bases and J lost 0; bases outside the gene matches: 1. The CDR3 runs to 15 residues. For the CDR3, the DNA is TGTGCCAGCAGTGGGACAGGGGCAACTAATGAAAAACTGTTTTTT. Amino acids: CASSGTGATNEKLFF.

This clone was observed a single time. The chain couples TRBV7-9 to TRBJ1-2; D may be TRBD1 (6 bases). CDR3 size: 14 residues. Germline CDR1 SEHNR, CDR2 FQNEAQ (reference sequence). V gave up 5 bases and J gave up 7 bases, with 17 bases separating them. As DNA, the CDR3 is TGTGCCAGCAGCCCAGGGGACCCCGTAGGTGGCTACACCTTC. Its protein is CASSPGDPVGGYTF.

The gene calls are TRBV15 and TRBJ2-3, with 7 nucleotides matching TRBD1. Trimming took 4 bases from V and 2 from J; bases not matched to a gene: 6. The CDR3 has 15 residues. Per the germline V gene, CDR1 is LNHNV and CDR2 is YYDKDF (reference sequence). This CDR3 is CATSKRDRITDTQYF. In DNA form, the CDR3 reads TGTGCCACCAGCAAAAGGGACAGAATCACAGATACGCAGTATTTT.

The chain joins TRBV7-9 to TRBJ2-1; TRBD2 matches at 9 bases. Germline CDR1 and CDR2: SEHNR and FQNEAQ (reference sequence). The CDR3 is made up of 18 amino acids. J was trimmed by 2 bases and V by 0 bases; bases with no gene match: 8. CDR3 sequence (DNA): TGTGCCAGCAGCTTAGCTTGGGTGTCTAGCGGGACCTACAATGAGCAGTTCTTC. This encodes CASSLAWVSSGTYNEQFF.

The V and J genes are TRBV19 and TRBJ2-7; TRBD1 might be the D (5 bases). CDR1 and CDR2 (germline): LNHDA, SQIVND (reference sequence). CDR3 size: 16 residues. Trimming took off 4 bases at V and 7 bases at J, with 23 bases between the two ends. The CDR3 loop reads CASSSPGLGLRGEQYF. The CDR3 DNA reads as TGTGCCAGTAGTAGCCCAGGGTTGGGGCTTCGAGGAGAGCAGTACTTC. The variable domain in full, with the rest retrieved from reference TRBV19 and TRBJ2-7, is DGGITQSPKYLFRKEGQNVTLSCEQNLNHDAMYWYRQDPGQGLRLIYYSQIVNDFQKGDIAEGYSVSREKKESFPLTVTSAQKNPTAFYLCASSSPGLGLRGEQYFGPGTRLTVT.

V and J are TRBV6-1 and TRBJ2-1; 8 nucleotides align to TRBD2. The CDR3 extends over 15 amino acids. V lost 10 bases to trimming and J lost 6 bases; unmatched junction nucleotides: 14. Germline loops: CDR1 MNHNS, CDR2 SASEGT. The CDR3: CATTPGGAGGNEQFF. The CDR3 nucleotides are TGTGCCACCACTCCGGGCGGCGCGGGGGGCAATGAGCAGTTCTTC.

This CDR3 is CASTPSRRGGTDTQYF. The CDR3 DNA follows: TGTGCCAGCACCCCGAGCAGGCGGGGAGGCACAGATACGCAGTATTTT. The chain uses TRBV28 and TRBJ2-3; possible D gene TRBD2, 6 bases. The CDR3 totals 16 residues. The germline CDR1 and CDR2 sequences are MDHEN and SYDVKM. Deletions cut 7 bases from V and 1 base from J, with 18 bases between.